Listed below are T cell receptor beta chains from one sample, sequenced in a study of lymphopenia after photon versus proton radiotherapy. The method was immunoSEQ multiplex PCR; TCRdb's version includes in-frame clones alone and lacks a portion of them. Of about 26,000 clones detected, 75% to 90% appear once; the ten largest clones hold around 5.2%. The input for sequencing was peripheral blood, taken from a patient treated with photon-based radiotherapy. These receptor sequences come from a young man with gastric cancer. Each CDR3 is given with its conserved first and last residue. The order of the fields is J gene, CDR3 length, V gene, D gene, CDR3 protein. D genes are given only for firm matches.

TRBJ2-4 15 TRBV5-6 . CASSRQGGFKNIQYF
TRBJ1-4 17 TRBV19 TRBD1 CASKTTRDRGLGEKLFF
TRBJ2-3 16 TRBV6-5 . CASSYNEPTNTDTQYF
TRBJ2-3 14 TRBV7-9 TRBD2 CASMSGARTDTQYF
TRBJ2-5 18 TRBV15 . CATSRDLISLTILETQYF
TRBJ2-1 15 TRBV19 . CASSIEGGSYNEQFF
TRBJ1-2 13 TRBV28 . CASSLRGRHSYTF
TRBJ1-2 14 TRBV9 . CASSVTGTYYGYTF
TRBJ2-5 19 TRBV7-2 TRBD2 CASSLVGLAAYLYQETQYF
TRBJ1-1 14 TRBV5-1 . CASSAGTLDTEAFF
TRBJ2-5 16 TRBV5-1 TRBD2 CASSLGGGVLQETQYF
TRBJ2-2 19 TRBV15 . CATSRDLRRLGAGAGELFF
TRBJ2-1 13 TRBV11-2 TRBD2 CASSPGTNNEQFF
TRBJ2-7 13 TRBV27 TRBD1 CASSYDRGHEQYF
TRBJ2-5 16 TRBV2 TRBD2 CASSAGLAGDGETQYF
TRBJ2-7 12 TRBV2 . CASSLTSYEQYF
TRBJ2-2 16 TRBV5-4 TRBD2 CASSSAGGPGDGELFF